These 27 T cell receptor beta chains share one sample of origin, sequenced in a study of regulatory T cells in long-lasting Graves disease. TCR beta libraries were built with iRepertoire HTBI primers and Arm-PCR of CDR3 regions. TCRdb reanalysed the multiplex PCR reads using MiXCR and keeps one entry per CDR3 protein. The table has under 800,000 distinct CDR3 sequences, roughly 15% seen once. Time point denoted: newly diagnosed GD, antithyroid drugs for less than 3 months. From PBMCs, RNA was extracted and then used to make the TCR library. The same data also went into a second study, on T cells in Graves' hyperthyroidism and ophthalmopathy.

The sequences come from peripheral blood mononuclear cells (PBMCs), collected at new diagnosis, from a patient treated with antithyroid drugs. These receptors were collected from a woman younger than 45 with Graves disease.

This clonotype was counted at least ten times. V is TRBV20-1 and J is TRBJ2-1; tentatively, D is TRBD1 (6 bases). CDR3 length: 15 residues. V dropped 0 bases and J dropped 4 bases, with 13 bases sitting between them. The germline CDR1 and CDR2 sequences are DFQATT and SNEGSKA (reference sequence). CDR3 nucleotide sequence: TGCAGTGCTAGAGATCGCCTAGGGGGATACAATGAGCAGTTCTTC. The encoded protein is CSARDRLGGYNEQFF.

The chain uses TRBV20-1 and TRBJ2-1; D gene unclear. The ends were cut back, 1 base at V and 2 bases at J, with 27 bases in the middle. Germline V gene lookup returns CDR1 DFQATT and CDR2 SNEGSKA (reference sequence). This CDR3 region has 20 residues. The CDR3 DNA is TGCAGTGCTAGAGTCGACCCCCTCTCCCTTACGAGGAGTCCCTACAATGAGCAGTTCTTC. It encodes CSARVDPLSLTRSPYNEQFF.

Many counts were recorded for this clonotype. The chain is built from TRBV19 and TRBJ1-1, with unresolved D. V was clipped by 6 bases and J by 5 bases, with 7 bases between them. Germline lookup yields CDR1 LNHDA and CDR2 SQIVND (reference sequence). The CDR3 is made up of 11 amino acids. The CDR3 here is CASSEWTEAFF. In DNA form, the CDR3 reads TGTGCCAGTAGCGAATGGACTGAAGCTTTCTTT.

The chain is built from TRBV20-1 and TRBJ2-7; 10 positions agree with TRBD2. The CDR3 loop spans 13 amino acids. CDR1 and CDR2 (germline): DFQATT, SNEGSKA (reference sequence). The trim removed 6 bases at V and 6 bases at J, leaving 8 bases unmatched. CDR3 region: CSAQAGGLSEQYF. CDR3 in DNA: TGCAGTGCACAAGCGGGAGGGTTATCCGAGCAGTACTTC.

The CDR3 DNA reads as TGCGCCAGCAGCTTGGCTATCGATCAGGGTACGCAGTATTTT. It translates to CASSLAIDQGTQYF. The chain links TRBV5-1 to TRBJ2-3, with a possible D match to TRBD1 (5 bases). The germline V gene has CDR1 SGHRS and CDR2 YFSETQ. With 0 bases removed from V and 8 bases from J, the gap between germline ends came to 13 bases. This CDR3 is 14 amino acids long.

This sequence joins TRBV14 and TRBJ2-5; tentatively, D is TRBD2 (5 bases). Trimming removed 1 base at V and 5 bases at J, with 14 bases between. Germline V gene sequence: CDR1 SGHDN, CDR2 FVKESK. The CDR3 spans 15 residues. For the CDR3, the DNA is TGTGCCAGCAGCCAAGGGCAGAGGGTTTGGGAGACCCAGTACTTC. It specifies CASSQGQRVWETQYF.

Only a few counts were recorded for this clonotype. This chain uses TRBV12-3 or TRBV12-4 with TRBJ1-5, with D tentatively TRBD1 (6 bases). The CDR3 is made up of 14 amino acids. V shed 1 base and J shed 4 bases, with 8 bases lying between them. CDR3 protein: CASSLGDKNQPQHF. Written as DNA, the CDR3 is TGTGCCAGCAGTTTAGGGGACAAAAATCAGCCCCAGCATTTT.

The chain combines TRBV20-1 with TRBJ2-1; D is unclear. Germline V gene sequence: CDR1 DFQATT, CDR2 SNEGSKA (reference sequence). V was shortened by 4 bases and J by 0 bases, with 10 bases between the two germline ends. The CDR3 has 14 residues. CDR3 sequence reads: CSAINPSSYNEQFF. The CDR3 DNA follows: TGCAGTGCTATTAACCCTAGCTCCTACAATGAGCAGTTCTTC.

This clonotype has more than one count but fewer than ten. The CDR3 loop reads CASSPFREGTEAFF. CDR3 nucleotide sequence: TGTGCCAGCAGTCCGTTCAGGGAGGGCACTGAAGCTTTCTTT. The J gene is TRBJ1-1, the V gene TRBV25-1; a possible D gene is TRBD1 (5 bases). CDR3 length: 14 residues. V lost 5 bases to trimming and J lost 4 bases, with 14 bases between them. The germline gives CDR1 MGHDK, CDR2 SYGVNS.

The rearrangement links TRBV4-1 to TRBJ1-5; D gene ambiguous. The germline gives CDR1 MGHRA, CDR2 YSYEKL. V lost 0 bases, J lost 2 bases, and 11 bases lay in between. The CDR3 contains 16 residues. CDR3 region: CASSQESGRGNQPQHF. As DNA, the CDR3 is TGCGCCAGCAGCCAAGAATCTGGGCGTGGCAATCAGCCCCAGCATTTT.

This clonotype was counted a few times. The chain joins TRBV19 to TRBJ2-1, with 12 positions matching TRBD2. CDR1 and CDR2 (germline): LNHDA, SQIVND (reference sequence). Trimming cost V 9 bases and J 3 bases; bases outside gene matches: 3. The CDR3 has 14 amino acids. The CDR3 is CASGLAGIYNEQFF. As DNA, the CDR3 is TGTGCCAGCGGACTAGCGGGGATCTACAATGAGCAGTTCTTC.

This clonotype came up a few times. The gene calls are TRBV20-1 and TRBJ2-7, with TRBD1 matching 7 bases. The CDR3 length is 13 residues. V gave up 3 bases and J gave up 5 bases; unmatched junction bases: 7. Germline V lookup: CDR1 DFQATT, CDR2 SNEGSKA (reference sequence). CDR3 nucleotides: TGCAGTGCTAGGCCGACAGGGTCTAACGAGCAGTACTTC. This codes for CSARPTGSNEQYF.

There are many counts of this clonotype. V gene TRBV25-1 combines with J gene TRBJ1-2, with D perhaps matching TRBD1 (6 bases). There are 11 residues in the CDR3. Germline V gene sequence: CDR1 MGHDK, CDR2 SYGVNS. V gave up 11 bases and J gave up 4 bases, with 11 bases separating them. CDR3 loop: CASGAGYGYTF. CDR3 DNA: TGTGCCTCGGGGGCCGGCTATGGCTACACCTTC.

A few counts support this clonotype. The chain employs TRBV6-1 and TRBJ1-2; 9 bases line up with TRBD1. After removal of 7 bases from V and 5 bases from J, the junction contained 14 bases not matched to a gene. Germline loops: CDR1 MNHNS, CDR2 SASEGT. The CDR3 totals 16 residues. Here the CDR3 reads CASTPDRGRESYGYTF. Written as DNA, the CDR3 is TGTGCCAGCACTCCGGACAGGGGAAGGGAGTCTTATGGCTACACCTTC.

The table lists this clonotype with a few counts. Possible read error: a much larger clone is one base away. The chain recombines TRBV11-2 with TRBJ2-4; D remains unclear. The CDR3 extends over 13 amino acids. Germline CDR1 SGHAT, CDR2 FQNNGV. CDR3 in amino acids: CASRAQVATETAF. In nucleotides, the CDR3 is TGTGCCAGCAGAGCCCAGGTAGCCACCGAGACGGCCTTC. The full variable domain, rest sourced from reference TRBV11-2 and TRBJ2-4, is EAGVAQSPRYKIIEKRQSVAFWCNPISGHATLYWYQQILGQGPKLLIQFQNNGVVDDSQLPKDRFSAERLKGVDSTLKIQPAKLEDSAVYLCASRAQVATETAFGAGTRLSVL.

The table lists this clonotype with many counts. This chain uses TRBV2 with TRBJ2-5; D possibly corresponds to TRBD1 (6 bases). The CDR3 runs 13 residues. V gave up 7 bases and J gave up 1 base, with 10 bases separating them. The germline V gene encodes CDR1 SNHLY and CDR2 FYNNEI. The CDR3 DNA reads TGTGCCAGCACCGGACAGATCCAAGAGACCCAGTACTTC. The encoded protein is CASTGQIQETQYF.

This clonotype was detected many times. V is TRBV19 and J is TRBJ1-2; possibly TRBD1 for D (5 bases). Trimming removed 7 bases at V and 9 bases at J, with 24 bases between. The CDR3 is 15 residues long. Germline V gene sequence: CDR1 LNHDA, CDR2 SQIVND (reference sequence). This chain's CDR3 is CASTGTQRGRERYTF. DNA of the CDR3: TGTGCCAGTACCGGTACTCAGCGGGGGAGGGAACGCTACACCTTC.

Points on this clonotype: The junction does not match germline at one end; this may be a read error. The V gene is TRBV7-7, the J gene TRBJ2-7; D remains unclear. There are 16 residues in the CDR3. Germline assignment: CDR1 SSHAT and CDR2 FNYEAQ (reference sequence). CDR3 nucleotide sequence: TGTGCTAGCAGCCCTGGCCCCACCGGCCAACGGGACGAGCAGTACTTC. It specifies CASSPGPTGQRDEQYF.

The CDR3 protein is CASSGGTGQGQFF. In DNA form, the CDR3 reads TGTGCCAGCAGTGGAGGGACAGGGCAAGGGCAGTTCTTC. The gene calls are TRBV6-4 and TRBJ2-1, with 9 bases matching TRBD1. Germline lookup yields CDR1 MRHNA and CDR2 SNTAGT. CDR3 length: 13 residues. The V segment lost 4 bases and the J segment 12 bases; nucleotides outside the gene matches: 7.

In this sample, this clonotype turned up a few times. The V call is TRBV14, the J call TRBJ2-7, with a weak D call TRBD1 (5 bases). With 2 bases removed from V and 5 bases from J, the gap between germline ends came to 16 bases. Per germline, CDR1 SGHDN and CDR2 FVKESK. The CDR3 length is 15 residues. CDR3 nucleotides: TGTGCCAGCAGCCAACTGCAGGGCTCCTGGGACGAGCAGTACTTC. This gives the protein CASSQLQGSWDEQYF.

This chain connects TRBV28 to TRBJ1-4; D is unresolved. V gave up 5 bases and J gave up 4 bases, with 14 bases separating them. The CDR3 spans 15 residues. Germline-derived CDR1 and CDR2 are MDHEN and SYDVKM. The CDR3, as DNA: TGTGCCAGCAGTCCAATACTCTACGTTAATGAAAAACTGTTTTTT. This sequence encodes CASSPILYVNEKLFF.

This clonotype was counted at least ten times. CDR3 loop: CASSLVGLAGYTGELFF. Written as DNA, the CDR3 is TGTGCCAGCAGTTTAGTGGGACTAGCGGGATACACCGGGGAGCTGTTTTTT. The rearrangement joins TRBV12-3 or TRBV12-4 to TRBJ2-2; 13 bases match TRBD2. The CDR3 sequence is 17 residues long. Unmatched junction bases numbered 2, after V lost 1 base and J lost 3 bases.

This clonotype was detected ten times or more. This chain links TRBV11-2 with TRBJ1-2; D possibly corresponds to TRBD1 (5 bases). This CDR3 is built from 12 residues. V was trimmed by 3 bases and J by 7 bases, leaving 9 bases between them. Germline-derived CDR1 and CDR2 are SGHAT and FQNNGV. CDR3 sequence reads: CASSFGGSGYTF. The DNA for the CDR3 is TGTGCCAGCAGCTTCGGGGGGAGTGGCTACACCTTC. Full variable domain (rest looked up from reference TRBV11-2 and TRBJ1-2): EAGVAQSPRYKIIEKRQSVAFWCNPISGHATLYWYQQILGQGPKLLIQFQNNGVVDDSQLPKDRFSAERLKGVDSTLKIQPAKLEDSAVYLCASSFGGSGYTFGSGTRLTVV.

V usage is TRBV12-5 and J usage is TRBJ2-4; D ambiguous. The V end was cut by 4 bases, the J end by 5 bases, with 3 bases between. This CDR3 has 11 amino acids. From germline, CDR1 is LGHNT and CDR2 FRNRAP. The CDR3 sequence is CASGSENIQYF. CDR3 nucleotide sequence: TGTGCTAGTGGTTCAGAAAACATTCAGTACTTC.

This chain uses TRBV10-3 with TRBJ2-7; D may be TRBD1 (6 bases). Trimming shortened V by 4 bases and J by 1 base, and 11 bases separated the two germline ends. This CDR3 contains 14 residues. CDR1 is ENHRY and CDR2 is SYGVKD in the germline V gene. The CDR3 sequence: CAISGTAGSYEQYF. Here the CDR3 DNA reads TGTGCCATCAGTGGGACAGCTGGATCCTACGAGCAGTACTTC.

This clonotype was picked up a small number of times. The chain has TRBV20-1 and TRBJ2-3; 10 bases agree with TRBD1. This CDR3 contains 15 residues. The germline CDR1 and CDR2 sequences are DFQATT and SNEGSKA (reference sequence). Losses at the gene ends were 3 bases for V and 3 bases for J; bases not matched to a gene: 6. CDR3 sequence (DNA): TGCAGTGCTAGTAATGCGGGACAGGGGACAGATACGCAGTATTTT. Its translation is CSASNAGQGTDTQYF.

A note on this clonotype: A single base separates this from a much larger clone, so it may be a read error. The chain couples TRBV6-2 or TRBV6-3 to TRBJ2-3; D is ambiguous. V gave up 6 bases and J gave up 0 bases, with 19 bases separating them. Germline CDR1 is MNHEY and CDR2 is SVGEGT. CDR3 length equals 17 residues. The DNA of the CDR3 is TGTGCCAGCAGCCCTAAAAGGGTACCGGTTAGCACAGATACGCAGTATTTT. This sequence encodes CASSPKRVPVSTDTQYF.